These 17 T cell receptor beta chains were sequenced from one sample in a study of cytomegalovirus exposure and HLA in healthy donors. The PCR used 60 Vbeta and 13 Jbeta primers. Profiled with immunoSEQ multiplex PCR; TCRdb holds only in-frame clones, not every one. The sample lists 150,000 to 180,000 clones, 70% to 90% occurring once. The sequenced material came from PBMCs. The receptor set was obtained from a woman between 40 and 50 years old in good health and CMV-seropositive.

Worth noting for this clone: Other DNA sequences within the sample encode an identical CDR3. The chain recombines TRBV18 with TRBJ1-4, with 9 bases fitting TRBD1. This CDR3 comprises 13 residues. Trimming removed 3 bases from V and 8 bases from J; junction bases left unmatched: 1. Germline V lookup: CDR1 KGHSH, CDR2 LQKENI. CDR3 nucleotides: TGTGCCAGCTCACCTGGACAGGGGGAAAAACTGTTTTTT. Its translation: CASSPGQGEKLFF.

The chain employs TRBV5-1 and TRBJ2-5, with 7 bases lining up with TRBD2. The CDR3 sequence is 14 residues long. J gave up 2 bases and V 4 bases, and 5 bases lay outside the gene matches. Germline V lookup: CDR1 SGHRS, CDR2 YFSETQ. The DNA of the CDR3 is TGCGCCAGCAGCGACACAGCGGGACAAGAGACCCAGTACTTC. It specifies CASSDTAGQETQYF.

The J gene is TRBJ1-5, the V gene TRBV19; no firm D call. CDR1 is LNHDA, CDR2 SQIVND, per germline (reference sequence). V lost 2 bases, J lost 0 bases, and 5 bases lay in between. The CDR3 contains 14 residues. As DNA, the CDR3 is TGTGCCAGTAGTATATCGTTTAGCAATCAGCCCCAGCATTTT. It specifies CASSISFSNQPQHF.

V usage is TRBV20-1 and J usage is TRBJ1-1; D not resolved. Germline CDR1 and CDR2: DFQATT and SNEGSKA (reference sequence). The CDR3 runs 9 residues. V lost 7 bases, J lost 6 bases, and 6 bases lay in between. CDR3 protein: CSGVSEAFF. The CDR3 DNA reads TGCAGTGGAGTATCTGAAGCTTTCTTT.

This clone was recorded once. The chain carries TRBV27 and TRBJ2-7; possible D gene TRBD2, 6 bases. The length of the CDR3 is 11 residues. V gave up 6 bases and J gave up 6 bases, with 9 bases separating them. Germline CDR1 reads MNHEY; CDR2 reads SMNVEV (reference sequence). CDR3 amino acids: CASSAGGEQYF. The CDR3 DNA reads TGTGCCAGCAGCGCCGGGGGCGAGCAGTACTTC.

The chain employs TRBV18 and TRBJ2-3, with 9 bases fitting TRBD1. This CDR3 is 15 amino acids long. V trimming: 5 bases; J trimming: 3 bases; junction bases outside the gene matches: 6. Germline CDR1 KGHSH, CDR2 LQKENI. The CDR3 region is CASSTDRGGTDTQYF. The CDR3 bases are TGTGCCAGCTCAACGGACAGGGGTGGAACAGATACGCAGTATTTT.

V gene TRBV5-4 combines with J gene TRBJ1-2; TRBD1 agrees at 9 bases. This CDR3 comprises 17 residues. In germline, CDR1 is SGHNT, CDR2 YYREEE (reference sequence). J lost 1 base, V lost 0 bases, and 7 bases had no gene match. CDR3 protein: CASSLARGQGLNYGYTF. DNA of the CDR3: TGTGCCAGCAGCTTGGCTCGCGGACAGGGGCTTAACTATGGCTACACCTTC. Full variable domain (remainder filled in from reference TRBV5-4 and TRBJ1-2): ETGVTQSPTHLIKTRGQQVTLRCSSQSGHNTVSWYQQALGQGPQFIFQYYREEENGRGNFPPRFSGLQFPNYSSELNVNALELDDSALYLCASSLARGQGLNYGYTFGSGTRLTVV.

In DNA form, the CDR3 reads TGCGCCAGCAGGAGATATGGACTAGCGGGAGCAGCCTACGAGCAGTACTTC. Encoded protein: CASRRYGLAGAAYEQYF. The chain joins TRBV5-1 to TRBJ2-7; 13 bases are shared with TRBD2. The CDR3 contains 17 residues. The germline V gene has CDR1 SGHRS and CDR2 YFSETQ. J was trimmed by 2 bases and V by 5 bases; bases with no gene match: 10.

The V gene is TRBV5-6, the J gene TRBJ2-1; 11 nucleotides line up with TRBD1. Germline assignment: CDR1 SGHDT and CDR2 YYEEEE. V was pared by 0 bases and J by 7 bases, with 9 bases of the junction left unmatched. The CDR3 contains 17 residues. CDR3 DNA sequence: TGTGCCAGCAGCTTGGATTTAGGGACAGGGGGTTGGAATGAGCAGTTCTTC. Residues: CASSLDLGTGGWNEQFF.

The chain has TRBV27 and TRBJ2-5; D remains unclear. The CDR3 is made up of 16 amino acids. Germline V gene data show CDR1 as MNHEY and CDR2 as SMNVEV (reference sequence). V was pared by 0 bases and J by 2 bases, with 13 bases between. CDR3 in amino acids: CASSLSLGFGQETQYF. CDR3 sequence (DNA): TGTGCCAGCAGTTTATCTTTAGGATTCGGGCAAGAGACCCAGTACTTC.

The chain recombines TRBV27 with TRBJ1-1; D not resolved. The CDR3 has 11 amino acids. Trimming removed 5 bases at V and 7 bases at J, with 8 bases between. Germline CDR1 and CDR2: MNHEY and SMNVEV (reference sequence). The CDR3 DNA reads TGTGCCAGCAGTGCGGGGAGTGAAGCTTTCTTT. This sequence encodes CASSAGSEAFF.

V is TRBV10-2 and J is TRBJ2-1; D is perhaps TRBD2 (6 bases). V was pared by 6 bases and J by 4 bases, with 13 bases between. Germline V gene sequence: CDR1 WSHSY, CDR2 SAAADI. This CDR3 has 14 residues. The CDR3 nucleotides are TGCGCCAGCAGGCCCGGGACTGGTTACAATGAGCAGTTCTTC. Translation gives CASRPGTGYNEQFF.

The chain has TRBV14 and TRBJ1-1; 8 positions agree with TRBD1. After removal of 3 bases from V and 3 bases from J, the junction contained 3 bases not matched to a gene. The CDR3 length is 14 residues. Germline-derived CDR1 and CDR2 are SGHDN and FVKESK. The CDR3 DNA is TGTGCCAGCAGCCATAGACAGGGGTACACTGAAGCTTTCTTT. Amino acids: CASSHRQGYTEAFF.

The table lists this clone with a count of one. The chain employs TRBV30 and TRBJ2-3; TRBD2 matches 9 bases. V was pared by 4 bases and J by 4 bases, with 6 bases of the junction left unmatched. The CDR3 extends over 14 amino acids. CDR1 and CDR2 (germline): GTSNPN, SVGIG (reference sequence). The CDR3 protein is CAWKPGLASDTQYF. CDR3 nucleotides: TGTGCCTGGAAGCCGGGACTAGCTTCAGATACGCAGTATTTT.

The gene calls are TRBV7-3 and TRBJ2-1, with D maybe TRBD2 (6 bases). Germline CDR1 is SGHTA and CDR2 is FQGTGA. This CDR3 region has 16 residues. Trimming stripped 0 bases from V and 4 bases from J, with 13 bases between. This CDR3 is CASSLTGAGGYNEQFF. The CDR3, as DNA: TGTGCCAGCAGCTTAACGGGCGCTGGGGGGTACAATGAGCAGTTCTTC.

This sequence joins TRBV6-1 and TRBJ2-1; the D gene is possibly TRBD2 (6 bases). The CDR3 covers 14 residues. Germline CDR1 MNHNS, CDR2 SASEGT. V lost 2 bases and J lost 7, with 12 bases in between. CDR3 DNA sequence: TGTGCCAGCAGTGAAAGGGAACGGGGGAATGAGCAGTTCTTC. Its translation is CASSERERGNEQFF.

This clone has a single count. The gene calls are TRBV5-1 and TRBJ2-1; 9 nucleotides line up with TRBD1. The CDR3 is made up of 15 amino acids. Germline lookup yields CDR1 SGHRS and CDR2 YFSETQ. After removal of 4 bases from V and 2 bases from J, the junction contained 4 bases not matched to a gene. Here the CDR3 DNA reads TGCGCCAGCAGCGCCGGGACAGGGCCCTACAATGAGCAGTTCTTC. It translates to CASSAGTGPYNEQFF.